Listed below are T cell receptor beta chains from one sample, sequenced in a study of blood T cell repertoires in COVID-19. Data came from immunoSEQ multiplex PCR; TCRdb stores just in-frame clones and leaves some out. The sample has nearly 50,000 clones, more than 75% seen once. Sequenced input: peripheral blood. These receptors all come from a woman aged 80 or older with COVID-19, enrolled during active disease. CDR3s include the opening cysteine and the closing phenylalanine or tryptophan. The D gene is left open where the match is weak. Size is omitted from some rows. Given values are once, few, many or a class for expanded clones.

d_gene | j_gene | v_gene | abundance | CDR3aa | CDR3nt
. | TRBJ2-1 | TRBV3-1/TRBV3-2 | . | CASSPPYSYNEQFF | TGTGCCAGCAGCCCCCCCTACTCCTACAATGAGCAGTTCTTC
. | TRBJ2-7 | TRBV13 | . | CASSLRQGPYEQYF | TGTGCCAGCAGCTTAAGGCAGGGGCCTTACGAGCAGTACTTC
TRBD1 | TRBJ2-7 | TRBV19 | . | CATSLSGQGFYEQYF | TGTGCCACCTCACTATCAGGACAGGGGTTCTACGAGCAGTACTTC
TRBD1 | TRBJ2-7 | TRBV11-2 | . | CASSRDRSESYEQYF | TGTGCCAGCAGCCGGGACAGGTCGGAGTCCTACGAGCAGTACTTC
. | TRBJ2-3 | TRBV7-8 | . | CASSLGTAPTDTQYF | TGTGCCAGCAGCTTAGGGACAGCCCCCACAGATACGCAGTATTTT
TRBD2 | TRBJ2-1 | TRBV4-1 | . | CASSQDRTSGRRSSYNEQFF | TGCGCCAGCAGCCAAGACAGGACTAGCGGGAGAAGGAGCTCCTACAATGAGCAGTTCTTC
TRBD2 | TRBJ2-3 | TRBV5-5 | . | CASSFPAGGSDTQYF | TGTGCCAGCAGCTTTCCAGCGGGAGGATCAGATACGCAGTATTTT
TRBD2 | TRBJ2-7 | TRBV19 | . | CASSQAGLHYEQYF | TGTGCCAGTAGCCAAGCGGGACTACACTACGAGCAGTACTTC
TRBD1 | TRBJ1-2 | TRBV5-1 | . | CASRGQFGGYTF | TGCGCCAGCAGGGGACAGTTCGGTGGCTACACCTTC
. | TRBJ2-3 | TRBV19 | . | CASGQDRSGTDTQYF | TGTGCCAGTGGACAAGACAGGTCGGGCACAGATACGCAGTATTTT
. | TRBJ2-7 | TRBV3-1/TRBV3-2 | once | CASSHHRVPSRANSYEQYF | TGTGCCAGCAGCCACCACCGGGTCCCTAGCCGAGCAAACTCCTACGAGCAGTACTTC
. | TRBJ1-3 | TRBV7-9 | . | CASSFRERNTIYF | TGTGCCAGCAGCTTTAGGGAGCGAAACACCATATATTTT
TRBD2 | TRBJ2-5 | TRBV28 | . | CASRLAGLAGRETQYF | TGTGCCAGCAGACTGGCGGGACTAGCGGGACGAGAGACCCAGTACTTC
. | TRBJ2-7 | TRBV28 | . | CASSSPGESYEQYF | TGTGCCAGCAGTTCCCCAGGGGAATCCTACGAGCAGTACTTC
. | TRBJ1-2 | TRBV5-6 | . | CASSLAGVFVGYTF | TGTGCCAGCAGCTTGGCCGGGGTTTTTGTAGGCTACACCTTC
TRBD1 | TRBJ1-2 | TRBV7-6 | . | CASSPRTGGNYGYTF | TGTGCCAGCAGCCCCAGGACAGGGGGCAACTATGGCTACACCTTC
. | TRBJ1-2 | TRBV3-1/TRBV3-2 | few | CASSQMGTRVYGYTF | TGTGCCAGCAGCCAGATGGGGACTAGGGTTTATGGCTACACCTTC
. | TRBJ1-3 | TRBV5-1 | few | CASSLDRAAGNTIYF | TGCGCCAGCAGCTTGGACAGGGCGGCTGGAAACACCATATATTTT
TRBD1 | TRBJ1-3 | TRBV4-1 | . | CASSQGQLTSGNTIYF | TGCGCCAGCAGCCAGGGACAGCTCACCTCTGGAAACACCATATATTTT
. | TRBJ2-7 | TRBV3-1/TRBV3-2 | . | CASSQVFARARAYEQYF | TGTGCCAGCAGCCAAGTGTTCGCGCGCGCAAGAGCATACGAGCAGTACTTC
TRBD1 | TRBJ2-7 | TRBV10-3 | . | CAIKGTGGNEQYF | TGTGCCATCAAGGGGACAGGGGGAAACGAGCAGTACTTC
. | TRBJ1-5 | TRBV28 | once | CASSLYGEPVYQPQHF | TGTGCCAGCAGTTTATATGGGGAGCCCGTGTATCAGCCCCAGCATTTT
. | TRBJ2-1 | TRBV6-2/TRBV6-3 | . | CASSRLAEEQFF | TGTGCCAGCAGCCGCCTGGCGGAGGAGCAGTTCTTC
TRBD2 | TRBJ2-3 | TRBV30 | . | CAWSLTSGTDTQYF | TGTGCCTGGAGTTTAACTAGCGGTACAGATACGCAGTATTTT
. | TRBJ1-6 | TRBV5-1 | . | CASSLALGGWDNSPLHF | TGCGCCAGCAGCTTGGCCTTGGGGGGATGGGATAATTCACCCCTCCACTTT
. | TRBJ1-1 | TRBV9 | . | CASSPWGQMNTEAFF | TGTGCCAGCAGCCCCTGGGGACAAATGAACACTGAAGCTTTCTTT
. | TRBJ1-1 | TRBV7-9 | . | CASSDRGGAGTEAFF | TGTGCCAGCAGCGATAGGGGAGGAGCGGGGACTGAAGCTTTCTTT
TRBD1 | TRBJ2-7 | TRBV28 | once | CASLRDRRSYEQYF | TGTGCCAGCCTGAGGGACAGGCGCTCCTACGAGCAGTACTTC
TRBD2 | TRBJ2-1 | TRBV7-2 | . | CASSQGLAGGRSYNEQFF | TGTGCCAGCAGCCAGGGACTAGCGGGAGGACGCTCCTACAATGAGCAGTTCTTC
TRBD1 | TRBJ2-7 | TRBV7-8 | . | CASSLGDRGPYSYEQYF | TGTGCCAGCAGCTTAGGGGACAGGGGGCCCTACTCCTACGAGCAGTACTTC
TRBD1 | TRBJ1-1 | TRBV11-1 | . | CASSRAGQGAFF | TGTGCCAGCAGCCGCGCGGGACAGGGAGCTTTCTTT
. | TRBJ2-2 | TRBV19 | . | CASSIRGSAGELFF | TGTGCCAGTAGTATTCGAGGGTCAGCCGGGGAGCTGTTTTTT
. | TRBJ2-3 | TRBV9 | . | CASSVVGAGGTDTQYF | TGTGCCAGCAGCGTAGTGGGGGCAGGGGGCACAGATACGCAGTATTTT
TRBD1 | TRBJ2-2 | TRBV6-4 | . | CASSAVGGQGHTGELFF | TGTGCCAGCAGTGCGGTCGGAGGACAGGGGCACACCGGGGAGCTGTTTTTT
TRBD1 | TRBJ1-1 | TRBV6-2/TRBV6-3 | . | CASSYLLTGVRAFF | TGTGCCAGCAGTTACCTTCTGACAGGGGTAAGAGCTTTCTTT
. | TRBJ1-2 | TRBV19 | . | CASTRTKGGYTF | TGTGCCAGTACCAGGACAAAGGGCGGCTACACCTTC
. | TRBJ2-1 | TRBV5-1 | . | CASSLVVHRANEQFF | TGCGCCAGCAGCCTGGTCGTTCACAGAGCCAATGAGCAGTTCTTC
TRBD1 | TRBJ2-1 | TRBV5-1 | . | CASSPDRGRVNEQFF | TGCGCCAGCAGCCCAGACAGGGGGAGGGTCAATGAGCAGTTCTTC
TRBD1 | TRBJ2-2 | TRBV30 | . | CACSGGTNTGELFF | TGTGCCTGCTCAGGGGGCACGAACACCGGGGAGCTGTTTTTT